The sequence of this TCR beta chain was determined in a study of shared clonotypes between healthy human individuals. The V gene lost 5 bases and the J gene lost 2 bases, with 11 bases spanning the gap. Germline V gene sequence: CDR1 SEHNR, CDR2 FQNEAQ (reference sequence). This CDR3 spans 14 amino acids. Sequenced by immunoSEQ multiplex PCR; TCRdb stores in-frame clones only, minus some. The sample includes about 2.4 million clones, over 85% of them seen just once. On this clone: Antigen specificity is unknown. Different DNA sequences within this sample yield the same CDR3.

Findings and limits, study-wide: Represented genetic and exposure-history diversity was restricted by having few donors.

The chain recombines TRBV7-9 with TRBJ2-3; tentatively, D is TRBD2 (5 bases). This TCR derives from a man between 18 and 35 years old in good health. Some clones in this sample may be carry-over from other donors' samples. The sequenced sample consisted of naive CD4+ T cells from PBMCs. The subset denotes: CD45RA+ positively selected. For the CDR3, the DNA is TGTGCCAGCAGCCTCGGACTTTCCACAGATACGCAGTATTTT. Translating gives CASSLGLSTDTQYF.